This T cell receptor beta chain came from a study of beta chain features in type 1 diabetes (dated 2018 in TCRdb). Concerning the study at large: Mean age, gender distribution, total cell number and subset yield did not differ between patients and healthy donors. Across all samples, about 110 million sorted cells were examined, and cell number per subset correlated strongly with RNA yield. In the study, TCRB repertoires of sorted circulating CD4+ T cell subsets from recently diagnosed type 1 diabetes patients were compared with those of matched healthy donors. Whereas all 28 donors provided naive and central memory subsets, regulatory and stem cell-like memory subsets were isolated from just 8 patients and roughly 8 healthy donors. What the study reported, not specific to this receptor: Shorter templates might have been favored by PCR, but patient and control samples were amplified and corrected together, so both groups would have been affected equally by any skew. Naive, central memory and regulatory TCRB repertoires appeared more similar among patients than among healthy donors. Because cDNA was sequenced instead of genomic DNA, highly expressing activated cells could be over-represented, though the groups showed no difference in activation or CD3 levels. Patients with type 1 diabetes made fewer insertions and deleted more nucleotides at VDJ recombination sites, implying thymic rearrangement abnormalities. Type 1 diabetes patients showed a moderate but significant shortening of TCRB CDR3 length in all four CD4+ subsets. Because small numbers of individuals were included in the HLA sub-analyses, any influence of HLA type on TCRB rearrangement was left unresolved.

The CDR3 covers 11 residues, taking in both the cysteine and the phenylalanine. Only the CDR3 DNA is retained, 33 bases long and in frame from the first base. Per the germline V gene, MDHEN is the CDR1 and SYDVKM is the CDR2. V drops 3 bases and J drops 8 bases, leaving 5 bases in between. From each donor, a single peripheral blood sample of about 110 mL on average was drawn into heparinised tubes. A BD FACSAria II was used to sort naive, central memory, regulatory and stem cell-like memory CD4+ T cells with a panel that included CD45RO, CCR7, CD25, CD127, CD95 and CD27. A purity above 98% was achieved for all sorted populations. PBMCs were isolated immediately by Lymphoprep density gradient centrifugation and stained directly without culture. To minimize batch effects, samples were stained and sorted in pairs, one healthy donor with one patient per experiment. On this clone: It lacks a known antigen. No quality values exist for individual bases; no much larger clone is one base distant.

All of the isolated RNA was reverse transcribed with the High Capacity cDNA Reverse Transcription Kit, so expressed TCRB transcripts were sequenced. Deep immunoSEQ sequencing was performed on naive, central memory and regulatory T cell samples, with an average of about 4 million total reads per sample. After sorted cells were lysed in RLT buffer, RNA was extracted with DNase-treated RNeasy Micro or Mini kits, with the choice depending on cell number. Each cell subset was processed separately to prevent cross-contamination, with patient and healthy donor samples processed together. TCRB sequences were amplified from cDNA with the immunoSEQ multiplex PCR, producing 87-bp fragments spanning the CDR3 region. The amplicons were sequenced using the Illumina HiSeq platform. In the source study's methods: PCR bias was corrected computationally using synthetic template baselines, and reads within Hamming distance 2 were collapsed, with unmergeable singletons discarded. Reads were aligned against IMGT to assign V, D and J genes, CDR3 length and insertions or deletions at six rearrangement sites. Within each subset, clonotype counts were normalized to sorted cell number, after which true diversity and Gini coefficients were computed with the tcR R package. Repertoire sharing was quantified using the overlap coefficient calculated on TCRB nucleotide sequences. As a proxy for the pre-selection repertoire, out-of-frame TCRB sequences from naive cells were analyzed. This immuneACCESS table, as held by TCRdb, lists in-frame sequences with V and J called but not all clones. Of the missing ones, under half trace to an unresolved V gene in checked studies; the others have no known cause. That table is the source of V, J and clone size, and D and trimming were worked out from the DNA. Within this sample are 970,000 or so clones, with 15% to 20% of them counted one time only. The biggest ten clones account for 0.023% of the sample.

Rearrangement joined TRBV28 to TRBJ2-1; no D gene call is confident. The sequenced sample consisted of naive CD4+ T cells from blood. The sample's cell subset or site label, decoded: true naive CD4+ T cells. The receptor's source is a woman under 30 in good health. The DNA reads TGTGCCAGCAGTTTGGTCGATGAGCAGTTCTTC. The resulting protein is CASSLVDEQFF. Reference TRBV28 and TRBJ2-1 proteins supply the regions before and after the CDR3; the full variable domain is: DVKVTQSSRYLVKRTGEKVFLECVQDMDHENMFWYRQDPGLGLRLIYFSYDVKMKEKGDIPEGYSVSREKKERFSLILESASTNQTSMYLCASSLVDEQFFGPGTRLTVL.